This T cell receptor beta chain stems from a study of CD8+ T cells in alopecia areata. General study results and limits: Compared with mice, patients displayed less clear TCR sharing, possibly for HLA-related reasons. Scalp specimens additionally yield sequences from normal skin's resident alphabeta T cells.

Samples from alopecia areata patients were lesional scalp punch biopsies and peripheral blood. Extracted RNA was reverse transcribed into cDNA, the sequencing template. Assay used: immunoSEQ multiplex PCR; TCRdb lists only in-frame clones, some missing. The data hold roughly 97,000 clones, with more than 35% observed a single time. This clone was seen only a few times. The antigen remains unidentified. V gave up 5 bases and J gave up 1 base, with 10 bases separating them. CDR1 and CDR2 (germline): SGHRS, YFSETQ. CDR3 length: 15 amino acids. The chain has TRBV5-1 and TRBJ2-6; D not resolved. Material: CD4+ T cells sorted from blood. This clonotype was obtained from a human donor with alopecia areata. For the CDR3, the DNA is TGCGCCAGCAGATCCCTCGGTTCTGGGGCCAACGTCCTGACTTTC. The encoded protein is CASRSLGSGANVLTF.